This T cell receptor (beta chain) was sequenced during a study of blood T cells in healthy people across ages. General study findings and limits: Versus aged donors, long-lived donors had higher diversity and more naive CD4+ cells.

Concerning this clonotype: Antigen specificity is unknown.

With a J-beta primer mix and a sample-barcoded 5' primer, a second PCR ran 7 to 11 cycles. A single record per CDR3 protein comes from TCRdb applying MiXCR to the 5' RACE reads. The sample has roughly 720,000 distinct CDR3 sequences; 53% are singletons. The sample comprised blood. The TCR was taken from a man aged 80 or over in good health.

The CDR3 coding sequence is TGCAGTGCCCCGCGAGGGCCAAAAAACATTCAGTACTTC. Residues: CSAPRGPKNIQYF. The chain links TRBV20-1 to TRBJ2-4; TRBD2 might be the D (5 bases). Per germline, CDR1 DFQATT and CDR2 SNEGSKA (reference sequence). This CDR3 is 13 amino acids long. Trimming left V 6 bases short and J 4 bases short, with 13 bases between.